This T cell receptor (beta chain) was recorded in a study of radiation and T cells in renal cell carcinoma. The CDR3 sequence is 14 residues long. Between the trimmed V and J ends, which lost 5 bases and 3 bases, there was a span of 14 bases. CDR1 is SGHTA and CDR2 is FQGNSA in the germline V gene. Clones were sequenced by immunoSEQ multiplex PCR, and TCRdb holds only the in-frame ones, with some missing. This sample has roughly 150,000 clones, with roughly 87% found just once. Study findings and constraints: In blood, top tumor clones expanded by 2 weeks, shrinking by 4.

Time point here: blood 2 weeks post-SBRT. Sample treatment: 15 Gy SBRT to primary tumor, nephrectomy 4 weeks later. About this clone itself: The antigen remains undetermined.

The chain links TRBV7-2 to TRBJ2-7; the D call may be TRBD1 or TRBD2 (6 bases each). The source was blood, collected from a patient whose treatment included radiotherapy and nephrectomy. The TCR was taken from a woman aged 45-65 years with renal cell carcinoma. CDR3 amino acids: CASSVVGGGYEQYF. The CDR3 coding sequence is TGTGCCAGCAGCGTAGTGGGGGGCGGCTACGAGCAGTACTTC.